The next 10 T cell receptor beta chains were all read from a single sample in a study of cytomegalovirus exposure and HLA in healthy donors. 13 Jbeta primers and 60 Vbeta primers were used for the PCR. TCRdb keeps only in-frame clones here, not all; method: immunoSEQ multiplex PCR. Among approximately 150,000 clones listed, over 80% were seen once. Sample: PBMCs. Source of these receptors: a woman aged 30 to 39 in good health and CMV-seronegative.

This chain joins TRBV27 and TRBJ2-3, with a tentative D call TRBD2 (6 bases). CDR3 length: 16 amino acids. Germline CDR1 MNHEY, CDR2 SMNVEV (reference sequence). Trimming took 5 bases from V and 1 from J, leaving 16 bases between them. CDR3 sequence (DNA): TGTGCCAGCAGTGCCCCCGGGGGATATCGCACAGATACGCAGTATTTT. Encoded protein: CASSAPGGYRTDTQYF.

This rearrangement joins TRBV19 to TRBJ2-7; weak D call: TRBD2 (6 bases). Trimming took 5 bases from V and 1 from J, leaving 18 bases between them. The CDR3 has 16 residues. Germline V gives CDR1 LNHDA, CDR2 SQIVND (reference sequence). The CDR3 sequence is CASSRPGEIASYEQYF. CDR3 nucleotide sequence: TGTGCCAGTAGTCGACCGGGGGAGATAGCTTCCTACGAGCAGTACTTC.

The chain employs TRBV5-1 and TRBJ2-7; TRBD2 matches 8 bases. The germline CDR1 and CDR2 sequences are SGHRS and YFSETQ. V trimming: 0 bases; J trimming: 4 bases; junction bases outside the gene matches: 15. The length of the CDR3 is 18 residues. The DNA for the CDR3 is TGCGCCAGCAGCTTGGGGCCTAGCGGGCCGAGAACCTCATACGAGCAGTACTTC. The encoded protein is CASSLGPSGPRTSYEQYF.

The chain recombines TRBV5-4 with TRBJ2-1; 10 bases are shared with TRBD1. CDR1 and CDR2 from the germline V gene are SGHNT and YYREEE (reference sequence). Germline trimming cut 4 bases from V and 7 bases from J; bases unmatched to any gene: 8. The length of the CDR3 is 15 residues. The CDR3 region has the DNA TGTGCCAGCAGCCGCGGGACAGGGGTGGTTAATGAGCAGTTCTTC. Translating it yields CASSRGTGVVNEQFF. Filled out from reference TRBV5-4 and TRBJ2-1, the complete variable domain reads ETGVTQSPTHLIKTRGQQVTLRCSSQSGHNTVSWYQQALGQGPQFIFQYYREEENGRGNFPPRFSGLQFPNYSSELNVNALELDDSALYLCASSRGTGVVNEQFFGPGTRLTVL.

The chain has TRBV7-9 and TRBJ2-7; 7 nucleotides align to TRBD1. The CDR3 consists of 12 residues. J gave up 3 bases and V 10 bases, and 6 bases lay outside the gene matches. Germline V gene sequence: CDR1 SEHNR, CDR2 FQNEAQ (reference sequence). The CDR3 is CANGDSNYEQYF. The CDR3, as DNA: TGTGCCAATGGGGACAGCAACTACGAGCAGTACTTC.

V gene TRBV5-8 combines with J gene TRBJ2-3; D gene unclear. Germline V CDR1 and CDR2: SGHTS, YDEGEE. The CDR3 contains 15 residues. The V gene lost 4 bases and the J gene lost 1 base, with 13 bases spanning the gap. As DNA, the CDR3 is TGTGCCAGCAGCCGGATCATAGCAGGCACAGATACGCAGTATTTT. Residues: CASSRIIAGTDTQYF.

The chain carries TRBV7-9 and TRBJ2-5, with TRBD2 matching over 8 bases. The end of the DNA is better explained by TRBJ2-7, so the J call may be wrong. The CDR3 is made up of 15 amino acids. The V gene's germline CDR1 is SEHNR and CDR2 FQNEAQ (reference sequence). This chain's CDR3 is CASSSRGGSTYEQYF. The CDR3 bases are TGTGCCAGCAGCTCACGGGGGGGGAGTACTTACGAGCAGTACTTC.

The V gene is TRBV19, the J gene TRBJ2-3; tentative D call: TRBD1 (5 bases). This CDR3 is 15 amino acids long. CDR1 LNHDA and CDR2 SQIVND come from the germline V gene (reference sequence). The V end was cut by 3 bases, the J end by 1 base, with 11 bases between. CDR3: CASSMSGRGTDTQYF. The DNA of the CDR3 is TGTGCCAGTAGTATGTCAGGCAGGGGCACAGATACGCAGTATTTT.

The chain links TRBV11-2 to TRBJ1-6; 7 positions match TRBD1. The trim removed 3 bases at V and 4 bases at J, leaving 3 bases unmatched. Germline-derived CDR1 and CDR2 are SGHAT and FQNNGV. CDR3 size: 15 residues. The chain's CDR3 is CASSLTGIYNSPLHF. CDR3 coding DNA: TGTGCCAGCAGCTTGACAGGGATATATAATTCACCCCTCCACTTT.

This clone was counted a few times. This chain connects TRBV7-3 to TRBJ1-1; a weak D match, TRBD1 (5 bases). V lost 3 bases and J 6 bases, leaving 11 bases between the germline ends. Germline V gene data show CDR1 as SGHTA and CDR2 as FQGTGA. There are 13 residues in the CDR3. The CDR3 region is CASSFGGGAEAFF. The CDR3 DNA is TGTGCCAGCAGCTTCGGGGGGGGAGCTGAAGCTTTCTTT. Supplemented by reference TRBV7-3 and TRBJ1-1, the full variable domain reads GAGVSQTPSNKVTEKGKYVELRCDPISGHTALYWYRQSLGQGPEFLIYFQGTGAADDSGLPNDRFFAVRPEGSVSTLKIQRTERGDSAVYLCASSFGGGAEAFFGQGTRLTVV.